The T cell receptor (beta chain) described here comes from a study of blood T cell repertoires in COVID-19. Grouping used clinical history reported by participants in a survey and questionnaire. Trimming cost V 0 bases and J 0 bases, with 9 bases left between them. This CDR3 contains 15 residues. CDR1 is SGHTS and CDR2 is YDEGEE in the germline V gene. Authors' processing steps: Reference gene primers were amplified, and this amplification served to estimate nucleated cell counts. Profiled with immunoSEQ multiplex PCR; TCRdb holds only in-frame clones, not every one. V, J and clone size are those of that table, while D and trimming were read from the DNA. The table includes about 220,000 clones, about 80% detected once.

V is TRBV5-8 and J is TRBJ2-5; D may be TRBD1 (5 bases). This receptor was identified in a middle-aged woman with acute COVID-19. Material: PBMCs or T cells enriched from blood (not recorded which). The CDR3 protein is CASSLGQPNQETQYF. The CDR3 DNA sequence: TGTGCCAGCAGCTTGGGACAGCCTAACCAAGAGACCCAGTACTTC.